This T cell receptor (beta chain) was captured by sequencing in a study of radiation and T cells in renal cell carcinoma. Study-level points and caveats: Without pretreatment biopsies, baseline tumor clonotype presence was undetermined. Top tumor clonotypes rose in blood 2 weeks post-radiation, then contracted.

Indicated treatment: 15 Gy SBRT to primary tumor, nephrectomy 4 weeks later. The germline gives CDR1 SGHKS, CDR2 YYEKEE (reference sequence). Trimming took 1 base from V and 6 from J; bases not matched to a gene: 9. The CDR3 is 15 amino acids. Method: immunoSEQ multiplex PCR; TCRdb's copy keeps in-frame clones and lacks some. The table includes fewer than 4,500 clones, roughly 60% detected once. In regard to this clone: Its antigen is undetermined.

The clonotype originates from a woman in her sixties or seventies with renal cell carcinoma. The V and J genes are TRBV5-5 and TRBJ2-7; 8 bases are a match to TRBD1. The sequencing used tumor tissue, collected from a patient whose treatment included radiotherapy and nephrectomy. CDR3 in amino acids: CASSLNFDRGPEQYF. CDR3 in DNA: TGTGCCAGCAGCTTGAATTTCGACAGGGGACCCGAGCAGTACTTC.